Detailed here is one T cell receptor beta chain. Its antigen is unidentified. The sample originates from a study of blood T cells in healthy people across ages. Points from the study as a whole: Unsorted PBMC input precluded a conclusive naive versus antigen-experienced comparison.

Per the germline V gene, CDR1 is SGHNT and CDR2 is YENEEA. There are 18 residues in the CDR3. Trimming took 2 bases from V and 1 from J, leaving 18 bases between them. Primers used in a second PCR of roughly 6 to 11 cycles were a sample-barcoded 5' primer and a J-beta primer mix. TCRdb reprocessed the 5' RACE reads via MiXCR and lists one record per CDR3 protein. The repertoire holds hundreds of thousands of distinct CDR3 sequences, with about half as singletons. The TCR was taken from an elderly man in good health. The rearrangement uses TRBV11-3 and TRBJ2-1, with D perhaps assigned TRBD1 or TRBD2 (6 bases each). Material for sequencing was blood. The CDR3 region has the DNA TGTGCCAGCAGCTTAAACAGGGTCACGGGAGCTTCCTACAATGAGCAGTTCTTC. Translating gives CASSLNRVTGASYNEQFF. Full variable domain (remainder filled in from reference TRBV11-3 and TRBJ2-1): EAGVVQSPRYKIIEKKQPVAFWCNPISGHNTLYWYLQNLGQGPELLIRYENEEAVDDSQLPKDRFSAERLKGVDSTLKIQPAELGDSAVYLCASSLNRVTGASYNEQFFGPGTRLTVL.